These 6 T cell receptor beta chains share one sample of origin, sequenced in a study of blood T cell repertoires in COVID-19. Sequencing was performed with immunoSEQ multiplex PCR; in TCRdb, only in-frame clones are kept and a portion is missing. The table includes approximately 200,000 clones, approximately 81% detected once. The specimen was PBMCs or T cells enriched from blood (not recorded which). All receptors derive from a man aged 35 to 55 who had recovered from COVID-19.

This chain's CDR3 is CASARGYYGYTF. The CDR3 coding sequence is TGTGCCAGCGCGAGGGGGTATTATGGCTACACCTTC. The V call is TRBV3-1 (or the pseudogene TRBV3-2), the J call TRBJ1-2, with D perhaps TRBD1 (6 bases). The CDR3 is made up of 12 amino acids. Germline CDR1 reads LGHDT; CDR2 reads YNNKEL (reference sequence). V gave up 8 bases and J gave up 5 bases, with 12 bases separating them.

The CDR3: CASIPQGSNQPQHF. The CDR3 DNA reads TGTGCCAGCATCCCGCAGGGAAGCAATCAGCCCCAGCATTTT. The chain uses TRBV28 and TRBJ1-5, with D possibly matching TRBD1 (5 bases). The V and J ends lost 7 bases and 1 base respectively, with 11 bases between them. The CDR3 totals 14 residues. CDR1 is MDHEN and CDR2 is SYDVKM in the germline V gene.

As regards this clone: This sample also contains other DNA sequences that code for the same CDR3. The rearrangement joins TRBV6-5 to TRBJ1-3; 8 bases align to TRBD1. Germline V gene sequence: CDR1 MNHEY, CDR2 SVGAGI. V trimming: 6 bases; J trimming: 1 base; junction bases outside the gene matches: 2. The CDR3 contains 14 residues. DNA of the CDR3: TGTGCCAGCAGAAGGACAGGGTCTGGAAACACCATATATTTT. Protein product: CASRRTGSGNTIYF.

The J gene is TRBJ2-7, the V gene TRBV10-2; 8 bases are shared with TRBD2. V dropped 6 bases and J dropped 5; count of bases not matched to a gene: 9. There are 14 residues in the CDR3. The germline gives CDR1 WSHSY, CDR2 SAAADI. The CDR3 DNA is TGCGCCAGCAGACCGTCGGGGACTAGGGACGAGCAGTACTTC. It specifies CASRPSGTRDEQYF.

The genes are TRBV7-2 and TRBJ2-7; 11 bases fit TRBD2. Trimming cost V 2 bases and J 2 bases; bases outside gene matches: 5. The CDR3 runs 16 residues. The germline CDR1 and CDR2 sequences are SGHTA and FQGNSA. This chain's CDR3 is CASSLMGTSGAYEQYF. CDR3 nucleotides: TGTGCCAGCAGCTTAATGGGGACTAGCGGAGCCTACGAGCAGTACTTC.

The chain links TRBV6-1 to TRBJ1-1; a weak D match, TRBD1 (5 bases). This CDR3 has 11 amino acids. V shed 7 bases and J shed 10 bases, with 13 bases lying between them. Germline V gene data show CDR1 as MNHNS and CDR2 as SASEGT. The CDR3 bases are TGTGCCAGCAACCTAGGGGTAGCAGCTTTCTTT. This codes for CASNLGVAAFF.